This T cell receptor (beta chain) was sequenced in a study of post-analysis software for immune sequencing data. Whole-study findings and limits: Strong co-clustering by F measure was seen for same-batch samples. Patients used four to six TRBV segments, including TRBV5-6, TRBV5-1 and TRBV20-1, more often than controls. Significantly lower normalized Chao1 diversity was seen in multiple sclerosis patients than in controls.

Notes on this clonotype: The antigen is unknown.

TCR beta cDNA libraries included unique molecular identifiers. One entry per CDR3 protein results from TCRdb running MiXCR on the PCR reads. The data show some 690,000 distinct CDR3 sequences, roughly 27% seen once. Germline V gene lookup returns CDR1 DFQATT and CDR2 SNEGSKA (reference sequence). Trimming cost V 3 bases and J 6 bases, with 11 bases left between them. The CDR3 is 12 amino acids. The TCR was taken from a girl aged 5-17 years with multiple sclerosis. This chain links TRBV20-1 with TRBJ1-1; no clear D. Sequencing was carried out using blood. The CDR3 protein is CSASADVPEAFF. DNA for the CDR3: TGCAGTGCTAGTGCGGACGTCCCTGAAGCTTTCTTT.